These T cell receptor beta chains were read from a single sample in a study of cytomegalovirus exposure and HLA in healthy donors. Clones were sequenced by immunoSEQ multiplex PCR, and TCRdb holds only the in-frame ones, with some missing. Here the sample spans roughly 300,000 clones, around 90% being singletons. Sequencing input: PBMCs. The receptor source for this set is a woman in her twenties or thirties in good health and CMV-seropositive. The CDR3 runs from the conserved cysteine through the conserved F or W. A D gene is named only where the DNA matches it firmly. Clone size is given for some rows only: seen once, a few or many times, or a class if the clone is expanded.

v_gene	abundance	j_gene	d_gene	CDR3aa	CDR3nt
TRBV27	NA	TRBJ1-4	NA	CASRTDRPNEKLFF	TGTGCCAGCAGGACGGACAGACCTAATGAAAAACTGTTTTTT
TRBV4-1	NA	TRBJ2-5	NA	CASSQEGMGTQETQYF	TGCGCCAGCAGCCAAGAAGGGATGGGCACCCAAGAGACCCAGTACTTC
TRBV28	few	TRBJ1-1	NA	CASRDGYRGMNTEAFF	TGTGCCAGCAGGGACGGGTACCGAGGGATGAACACTGAAGCTTTCTTT
TRBV25-1	NA	TRBJ2-7	TRBD2	CASSEYIFGGYEQYF	TGTGCCAGCAGTGAATATATATTCGGGGGGTACGAGCAGTACTTC
TRBV10-3	NA	TRBJ2-7	TRBD2	CAIRGLAGGGEQYF	TGTGCCATCAGGGGACTAGCGGGAGGAGGCGAGCAGTACTTC
TRBV19	once	TRBJ1-1	NA	CASRRQADNTEAFF	TGTGCCAGTAGGCGGCAGGCAGACAACACTGAAGCTTTCTTT
TRBV27	NA	TRBJ2-3	NA	CASSRTGKPGTDTQYF	TGTGCCAGCAGCCGCACAGGGAAGCCCGGCACAGATACGCAGTATTTT
TRBV7-8	few	TRBJ2-7	TRBD2	CASSLAQAGVYEQYF	TGTGCCAGCAGCTTAGCGCAAGCGGGAGTTTACGAGCAGTACTTC
TRBV11-2	NA	TRBJ1-4	NA	CASSFLTANEKLFF	TGTGCCAGCAGCTTTCTGACAGCTAATGAAAAACTGTTTTTT
TRBV6-5	NA	TRBJ1-2	NA	CASSYSDNYGYTF	TGTGCCAGCAGTTATTCAGATAACTATGGCTACACCTTC
TRBV7-2	NA	TRBJ2-7	TRBD2	CASSLGLAGGTLGQYF	TGTGCCAGCAGCTTAGGACTAGCGGGGGGTACCTTGGGTCAGTACTTC
TRBV18	NA	TRBJ1-4	NA	CASSTDISNEKLFF	TGTGCCAGCTCAACAGATATCTCTAATGAAAAACTGTTTTTT
TRBV9	once	TRBJ2-7	TRBD1	CASSSDGTGVSEQYF	TGTGCCAGCAGTAGCGACGGGACAGGGGTGTCCGAGCAGTACTTC
TRBV9	NA	TRBJ2-1	NA	CASSAGKSSYNEQFF	TGTGCCAGCAGCGCGGGGAAAAGCTCCTACAATGAGCAGTTCTTC
TRBV15	NA	TRBJ2-7	NA	CATSASNGRYEQYF	TGTGCCACCAGCGCCTCGAACGGACGGTACGAGCAGTACTTC
TRBV6-1	few	TRBJ2-1	NA	CASSGTVGESNEQFF	TGTGCCAGCAGTGGGACAGTTGGGGAGAGTAATGAGCAGTTCTTC
TRBV5-1	NA	TRBJ1-1	TRBD1	CASSITGQGNTEAFF	TGCGCCAGCAGCATTACGGGACAGGGTAACACTGAAGCTTTCTTT
TRBV5-4	once	TRBJ2-7	TRBD2	CASSSGTKDEQYF	TGTGCCAGCAGCTCCGGGACTAAAGACGAGCAGTACTTC
TRBV7-3	NA	TRBJ2-3	NA	CASSQGVGQGTDTQYF	TGTGCCAGCAGTCAAGGAGTGGGGCAGGGCACAGATACGCAGTATTTT
TRBV19	once	TRBJ1-1	NA	CASSIALFMNTEAFF	TGTGCCAGTAGTATAGCCCTCTTTATGAACACTGAAGCTTTCTTT
TRBV28	NA	TRBJ1-5	TRBD1	CASRSPTGVNQPQHF	TGTGCCAGCAGATCCCCGACAGGGGTTAATCAGCCCCAGCATTTT
TRBV18	NA	TRBJ1-1	NA	CASSPKTAMNTEAFF	TGTGCCAGCTCACCTAAAACAGCTATGAACACTGAAGCTTTCTTT
TRBV7-9	NA	TRBJ2-7	TRBD2	CASSPAVAGEYEQYF	TGTGCCAGCAGCCCAGCCGTAGCGGGAGAATACGAGCAGTACTTC
TRBV5-4	NA	TRBJ2-1	TRBD2	CASSLDLAGNSYNEQFF	TGTGCCAGCAGCTTGGACCTAGCGGGAAACTCCTACAATGAGCAGTTCTTC
TRBV4-3	NA	TRBJ1-1	TRBD1	CASSPGTGLIDTEAFF	TGCGCCAGCAGTCCCGGGACAGGGTTGATAGACACTGAAGCTTTCTTT
TRBV19	NA	TRBJ2-5	TRBD1	CASSIGQGVSETQYF	TGTGCCAGTAGTATCGGGCAGGGGGTATCAGAGACCCAGTACTTC
TRBV5-1	NA	TRBJ2-7	NA	CASSLGLGASYEQYF	TGCGCCAGCAGCTTGGGGCTGGGGGCGTCTTACGAGCAGTACTTC
TRBV30	NA	TRBJ2-1	TRBD2	CAWSVLAGGPNEQFF	TGTGCCTGGAGTGTCCTGGCGGGAGGGCCTAATGAGCAGTTCTTC
TRBV5-1	NA	TRBJ2-7	TRBD2	CASSLGEGGEQYF	TGCGCCAGCAGCTTGGGGGAGGGAGGCGAGCAGTACTTC
TRBV5-4	NA	TRBJ1-1	NA	CASSFLPVNTEAFF	TGTGCCAGCAGCTTTCTTCCCGTGAACACTGAAGCTTTCTTT
TRBV27	NA	TRBJ2-3	NA	CASSFGGRVTDTQYF	TGTGCCAGCAGCTTTGGGGGTCGGGTCACAGATACGCAGTATTTT
TRBV5-1	once	TRBJ2-5	NA	CASSLAGPMEQETQYF	TGCGCCAGCAGCTTGGCCGGACCGATGGAGCAAGAGACCCAGTACTTC
TRBV19	NA	TRBJ2-4	NA	CASSLQGGFPYF	TGTGCCAGTAGCCTTCAGGGGGGGTTCCCGTACTTC
TRBV4-2	NA	TRBJ1-5	NA	CASSQQGWGSNQPQHF	TGTGCCAGCAGCCAACAGGGATGGGGGTCTAATCAGCCCCAGCATTTT
TRBV11-2	few	TRBJ1-2	NA	CASSLDTGFKGYTF	TGTGCCAGCAGCTTAGACACGGGGTTTAAAGGCTACACCTTC
TRBV7-3	NA	TRBJ2-3	NA	CASSSGTDTQYF	TGTGCCAGCAGCTCAGGCACAGATACGCAGTATTTT
TRBV9	NA	TRBJ2-3	NA	CASSSHRTGQISDTQYF	TGTGCCAGCAGCTCCCACAGAACGGGGCAAATATCAGATACGCAGTATTTT
TRBV6-1	NA	TRBJ1-4	NA	CASSEEVRGKLFF	TGTGCCAGCAGTGAAGAGGTTAGGGGGAAACTGTTTTTT
TRBV19	NA	TRBJ2-7	NA	CASSIEVIGEQYF	TGTGCCAGTAGTATTGAGGTGATCGGGGAGCAGTACTTC
TRBV5-1	NA	TRBJ2-3	NA	CASSGGGDTDTQYF	TGCGCCAGCAGCGGGGGTGGGGACACAGATACGCAGTATTTT
TRBV11-3	NA	TRBJ2-3	NA	CASSLDDRHTQYF	TGTGCCAGCAGCTTAGACGACAGGCATACGCAGTATTTT
TRBV5-1	few	TRBJ1-3	NA	CASSAAGPGLGNTIYF	TGCGCCAGCAGCGCCGCCGGTCCAGGTCTGGGAAACACCATATATTTT
TRBV11-2	NA	TRBJ2-5	NA	CASSFRATQYF	TGTGCCAGCAGCTTTAGGGCCACCCAGTACTTC
TRBV9	NA	TRBJ2-7	NA	CASSVGSSSYEQYF	TGTGCCAGCAGCGTAGGGTCTTCCAGCTACGAGCAGTACTTC
TRBV9	NA	TRBJ2-3	NA	CASSAHATADTQYF	TGTGCCAGCAGCGCACACGCAACGGCGGATACGCAGTATTTT
TRBV6-5	NA	TRBJ1-6	TRBD1	CASSYSARGYSPLHF	TGTGCCAGCAGTTACTCTGCCAGGGGGTATTCACCCCTCCACTTT
TRBV7-6	NA	TRBJ2-1	NA	CASSSTTPSYNEQFF	TGTGCCAGCAGCTCGACAACGCCCTCCTACAATGAGCAGTTCTTC
TRBV7-3	once	TRBJ1-1	TRBD1	CASSLMGRKSGTGTRGNTEAFF	TGTGCCAGCAGCTTAATGGGAAGGAAGTCCGGGACAGGGACGAGGGGGAACACTGAAGCTTTCTTT
TRBV10-2	NA	TRBJ2-5	NA	CASTEIEWETQYF	TGCGCCAGCACAGAGATTGAATGGGAGACCCAGTACTTC
TRBV6-5	once	TRBJ2-5	TRBD1	CASRGQGARETQYF	TGTGCCAGCCGGGGACAGGGGGCTCGAGAGACCCAGTACTTC
TRBV6-1	NA	TRBJ2-7	TRBD2	CASSVDGGGSYEQYF	TGTGCCAGCAGCGTAGATGGGGGGGGATCCTACGAGCAGTACTTC
TRBV29-1	NA	TRBJ2-7	TRBD2	CSVQLFGLAGPSAYEQYF	TGCAGCGTTCAATTGTTCGGACTAGCGGGACCTTCCGCCTACGAGCAGTACTTC
TRBV27	NA	TRBJ1-1	NA	CASIALPGRSRNTEAFF	TGTGCCAGCATTGCCCTCCCAGGGAGGAGTCGGAACACTGAAGCTTTCTTT
TRBV14	NA	TRBJ1-2	NA	CASSQEIGRGGYTF	TGTGCCAGCAGCCAAGAGATAGGGCGGGGTGGCTACACCTTC
TRBV7-7	once	TRBJ2-2	NA	CASSPGGANTGELFF	TGTGCCAGCAGCCCCGGTGGAGCGAACACCGGGGAGCTGTTTTTT
TRBV25-1	NA	TRBJ1-1	NA	CASISNTGTKAFF	TGTGCCAGCATTAGCAATACCGGGACCAAAGCTTTCTTT
TRBV5-1	NA	TRBJ2-1	NA	CASIAGGPRGNNEQFF	TGCGCCAGCATCGCAGGGGGGCCACGGGGAAACAATGAGCAGTTCTTC
TRBV7-9	NA	TRBJ1-5	NA	CASSSEGSSNQPQHF	TGTGCCAGCAGCTCCGAGGGGTCTAGCAATCAGCCCCAGCATTTT